The next 24 T cell receptor beta chains were all read from a single sample in a study of glioma-infiltrating T cells after dendritic cell vaccination. This table comes from immunoSEQ multiplex PCR, and its TCRdb copy is limited to in-frame clones, with some not included. The sample contains under 130,000 clones, around 91% of which appear only once. Regarding time point: after dendritic cell vaccination, including at tumor progression/relapse. Specimen: blood, collected after dendritic cell vaccination. The receptors shown here come from a human donor with glioblastoma.

The chain recombines TRBV5-8 with TRBJ1-2, with TRBD1 matching over 9 bases. Per germline, CDR1 SGHTS and CDR2 YDEGEE. With V trimmed by 0 bases and J by 6 bases, 9 bases remained unmatched. The length of the CDR3 is 16 residues. The CDR3 region is CASSLVGGQGFDGYTF. DNA of the CDR3: TGTGCCAGCAGCTTGGTTGGGGGACAGGGTTTCGATGGCTACACCTTC.

This chain connects TRBV19 to TRBJ2-5, with TRBD1 identical over 8 bases. Near its end, the DNA agrees better with TRBJ2-7, so the J call may be wrong. The CDR3 consists of 14 residues. Germline CDR1 is LNHDA and CDR2 is SQIVND (reference sequence). The CDR3 coding sequence is TGTGCCAGTAGTATAACGGGACAGGTCTACGAGCAGTACTTC. Protein: CASSITGQVYEQYF.

The chain uses TRBV7-3 and TRBJ2-1; 9 bases are a match to TRBD2. This CDR3 comprises 15 residues. From germline, CDR1 is SGHTA and CDR2 FQGTGA. Trimming removed 5 bases from V and 7 bases from J; junction bases left unmatched: 9. This CDR3 reads CASSQGLAGSNEQFF. The CDR3 DNA sequence: TGTGCCAGCAGCCAGGGACTAGCCGGAAGTAATGAGCAGTTCTTC.

This chain links TRBV9 with TRBJ2-3, with D perhaps TRBD2 (6 bases). The CDR3 runs to 15 residues. V dropped 0 bases and J dropped 0 bases, with 8 bases sitting between them. CDR1 and CDR2 (germline): SGDLS, YYNGEE. Written as DNA, the CDR3 is TGTGCCAGCAGCGTAGGCGGGGCTAGCACAGATACGCAGTATTTT. Translation gives CASSVGGASTDTQYF.

V gene TRBV27 combines with J gene TRBJ1-1; 7 positions agree with TRBD1. V shed 6 bases and J 5 bases; nucleotides not matched to a gene: 3. The CDR3 runs to 12 residues. Germline V gene lookup returns CDR1 MNHEY and CDR2 SMNVEV (reference sequence). This chain's CDR3 is CASRQGVTEAFF. CDR3 coding DNA: TGTGCCAGCAGGCAGGGGGTTACTGAAGCTTTCTTT.

V and J are TRBV7-6 and TRBJ2-1; 7 positions agree with TRBD2. CDR3 length: 14 residues. Trimming removed 1 base from V and 4 bases from J; junction bases left unmatched: 1. CDR1 SGHVS and CDR2 FNYEAQ come from the germline V gene. In DNA, the CDR3 is TGTGCCAGCAGCTTAGAAGCGGGGTACAATGAGCAGTTCTTC. The encoded protein is CASSLEAGYNEQFF. Full variable domain (remainder filled in from reference TRBV7-6 and TRBJ2-1): GAGVSQSPRYKVTKRGQDVALRCDPISGHVSLYWYRQALGQGPEFLTYFNYEAQQDKSGLPNDRFSAERPEGSISTLTIQRTEQRDSAMYRCASSLEAGYNEQFFGPGTRLTVL.

J is TRBJ2-7 and V is TRBV6-5; D might be TRBD2 (7 bases). Between the trimmed V and J ends, which lost 6 bases and 5 bases, there was a span of 20 bases. Germline V lookup: CDR1 MNHEY, CDR2 SVGAGI. This CDR3 spans 15 amino acids. CDR3 nucleotides: TGTGCCAGCAGCAACCATGGGGGGGGCAGGAACGAGCAGTACTTC. Amino acids: CASSNHGGGRNEQYF.

This chain joins TRBV7-9 and TRBJ2-7, with D perhaps TRBD1 (6 bases). Deletions cut 1 base from V and 6 bases from J, with 16 bases between. Germline values: CDR1 SEHNR, CDR2 FQNEAQ (reference sequence). The CDR3 contains 15 residues. In nucleotides, the CDR3 is TGTGCCAGCAGCTTAGAGGGGGTTGGATGGGGCGAGCAGTACTTC. Translating it yields CASSLEGVGWGEQYF. Full variable domain (remainder filled in from reference TRBV7-9 and TRBJ2-7): DTGVSQNPRHKITKRGQNVTFRCDPISEHNRLYWYRQTLGQGPEFLTYFQNEAQLEKSRLLSDRFSAERPKGSFSTLEIQRTEQGDSAMYLCASSLEGVGWGEQYFGPGTRLTVT.

This sequence joins TRBV4-2 and TRBJ2-7, with TRBD2 identical over 8 bases. CDR3 length: 13 amino acids. Trimming took 0 bases from V and 13 from J; bases not matched to a gene: 8. CDR1 is LGHNA, CDR2 YNFKEQ, per germline. The CDR3 DNA sequence: TGTGCCAGCAGCCAAGATCGGGCTAGCGGGTTTTACTTC. Translation: CASSQDRASGFYF.

J is TRBJ2-3 and V is TRBV30; 11 bases align to TRBD2. CDR3 length equals 14 residues. The germline gives CDR1 GTSNPN, CDR2 SVGIG (reference sequence). Germline trimming cut 7 bases from V and 2 bases from J; bases unmatched to any gene: 5. In DNA, the CDR3 is TGTGCCTATTTGACTAGCGGGATCACAGATACGCAGTATTTT. Translation gives CAYLTSGITDTQYF.

The chain is built from TRBV28 and TRBJ1-5; 8 bases map to TRBD1. This CDR3 is 15 amino acids long. The junction had 5 bases not matched to a gene; V was cut back by 4 bases and J by 3 bases. Germline V gives CDR1 MDHEN, CDR2 SYDVKM. CDR3 sequence reads: CASSSGQGNNQPQHF. CDR3 DNA sequence: TGTGCCAGCAGTTCCGGACAGGGAAACAATCAGCCCCAGCATTTT.

The genes are TRBV7-2 and TRBJ2-7, with 9 bases matching TRBD2. The CDR3 sequence is 14 residues long. Germline values: CDR1 SGHTA, CDR2 FQGNSA. The V gene end was trimmed by 1 base and the J gene end by 6 bases; junction bases not matched to a gene: 4. The CDR3 loop is CASSLEGLASEQYF. The CDR3 DNA sequence: TGTGCCAGCAGCTTAGAGGGACTAGCCTCCGAGCAGTACTTC.

The chain combines TRBV6-5 with TRBJ1-5, with D possibly being TRBD1 (6 bases). The CDR3 sequence is 15 residues long. Germline V CDR1 and CDR2: MNHEY, SVGAGI. V was pared by 4 bases and J by 3 bases, with 13 bases between. The CDR3 DNA is TGTGCCAGCAGTTCCGGGGGGGGGCCCAATCAGCCCCAGCATTTT. Amino acids: CASSSGGGPNQPQHF.

V and J are TRBV18 and TRBJ1-3; TRBD1 matches at 7 bases. Trimming at V came to 2 bases and at J to 1 base, leaving 5 bases not matched to a gene. CDR1 and CDR2 (germline): KGHSH, LQKENI. CDR3 length: 16 amino acids. The CDR3 is CASSPFNRGSGNTIYF. CDR3 bases: TGTGCCAGCTCACCATTTAACAGGGGATCTGGAAACACCATATATTTT. Complete variable domain (other parts from reference TRBV18 and TRBJ1-3): NAGVMQNPRHLVRRRGQEARLRCSPMKGHSHVYWYRQLPEEGLKFMVYLQKENIIDESGMPKERFSAEFPKEGPSILRIQQVVRGDSAAYFCASSPFNRGSGNTIYFGEGSWLTVV.

This clone was recorded once. The J gene is TRBJ1-1, the V gene TRBV5-4, with 10 bases fitting TRBD1. This CDR3 region has 16 residues. Per the germline V gene, CDR1 is SGHNT and CDR2 is YYREEE (reference sequence). Germline trimming cut 4 bases from V and 2 bases from J; bases unmatched to any gene: 8. CDR3 residues: CASSRPGTGANTEAFF. The CDR3 DNA reads TGTGCCAGCAGCCGTCCCGGGACAGGGGCCAACACTGAAGCTTTCTTT.

This chain connects TRBV6-6 to TRBJ1-3; D is uncertain. V was shortened by 4 bases and J by 8 bases, with 21 bases between the two germline ends. The germline V gene encodes CDR1 MNHNY and CDR2 SVGAGI (reference sequence). The CDR3 is 16 residues long. The chain's CDR3 is CASSSTAGREKDTIYF. In DNA form, the CDR3 reads TGTGCCAGCAGTTCGACGGCGGGCCGGGAAAAAGACACCATATATTTT.

The rearrangement links TRBV5-8 to TRBJ2-1, with 9 bases fitting TRBD1. CDR1 and CDR2 from the germline V gene are SGHTS and YDEGEE. This CDR3 is 15 amino acids long. Trimming removed 3 bases from V and 4 bases from J; junction bases left unmatched: 5. The DNA for the CDR3 is TGTGCCAGCAGCTATGGACAGGGGAAGTACAATGAGCAGTTCTTC. It is translated as CASSYGQGKYNEQFF.

In this sample, this clone turned up once. The chain recombines TRBV6-1 with TRBJ1-3; weak D call: TRBD1 (5 bases). Per germline, CDR1 MNHNS and CDR2 SASEGT. The CDR3 runs to 15 residues. Trimming cost V 0 bases and J 0 bases, with 6 bases left between them. CDR3 protein: CASSEATGSGNTIYF. The DNA for the CDR3 is TGTGCCAGCAGTGAAGCCACAGGCTCTGGAAACACCATATATTTT.

The chain couples TRBV5-6 to TRBJ1-4, with D unresolved. This CDR3 spans 15 amino acids. V shed 0 bases and J shed 5 bases, with 11 bases lying between them. The germline V gene has CDR1 SGHDT and CDR2 YYEEEE. CDR3 loop: CASSLVGVQNEKLFF. Written as DNA, the CDR3 is TGTGCCAGCAGCTTGGTCGGGGTTCAGAATGAAAAACTGTTTTTT. The variable domain in full, with the rest retrieved from reference TRBV5-6 and TRBJ1-4, is DAGVTQSPTHLIKTRGQQVTLRCSPKSGHDTVSWYQQALGQGPQFIFQYYEEEERQRGNFPDRFSGHQFPNYSSELNVNALLLGDSALYLCASSLVGVQNEKLFFGSGTQLSVL.

Turning to this clone: The sample holds other DNA sequences that translate to the same CDR3. This sequence joins TRBV11-2 and TRBJ1-2; 7 bases map to TRBD1. The CDR3 has 14 amino acids. With V trimmed by 3 bases and J by 0 bases, 1 base remained unmatched. Germline V gene sequence: CDR1 SGHAT, CDR2 FQNNGV. CDR3 nucleotides: TGTGCCAGCAGCTTTGGACAGGCTAACTATGGCTACACCTTC. Translated, it gives CASSFGQANYGYTF. Based on the CDR3 plus reference TRBV11-2 and TRBJ1-2, the full variable domain is EAGVAQSPRYKIIEKRQSVAFWCNPISGHATLYWYQQILGQGPKLLIQFQNNGVVDDSQLPKDRFSAERLKGVDSTLKIQPAKLEDSAVYLCASSFGQANYGYTFGSGTRLTVV.

The CDR3 DNA follows: TGTGCCAGCAGCTCCCTAGCGGGGGCTGAGCAGTTCTTC. This sequence encodes CASSSLAGAEQFF. The chain joins TRBV7-9 to TRBJ2-1; 10 nucleotides align to TRBD2. Germline V gene sequence: CDR1 SEHNR, CDR2 FQNEAQ (reference sequence). V trimming: 4 bases; J trimming: 9 bases; junction bases outside the gene matches: 3. There are 13 residues in the CDR3. The full variable domain, with the rest looked up from reference TRBV7-9 and TRBJ2-1, is DTGVSQNPRHKITKRGQNVTFRCDPISEHNRLYWYRQTLGQGPEFLTYFQNEAQLEKSRLLSDRFSAERPKGSFSTLEIQRTEQGDSAMYLCASSSLAGAEQFFGPGTRLTVL.

The chain employs TRBV11-2 and TRBJ2-2; 12 bases are shared with TRBD2. Trimming took 5 bases from V and 3 from J; bases not matched to a gene: 4. Germline V CDR1 and CDR2: SGHAT, FQNNGV. The CDR3 consists of 16 residues. In nucleotides, the CDR3 is TGTGCCAGCAGCAGACTAGCGGGGGAGTACACCGGGGAGCTGTTTTTT. Protein sequence: CASSRLAGEYTGELFF.

This chain uses TRBV9 with TRBJ2-7, with 8 bases fitting TRBD2. Trimming cost V 4 bases and J 7 bases; bases outside gene matches: 10. Germline assignment: CDR1 SGDLS and CDR2 YYNGEE. The CDR3 is 14 residues long. CDR3: CASSSIGGAREQYF. CDR3 bases: TGTGCCAGCAGCTCCATCGGGGGGGCGAGGGAGCAGTACTTC.

This chain connects TRBV6-1 to TRBJ2-3, with a tentative D call TRBD2 (5 bases). The CDR3 loop spans 13 amino acids. The germline gives CDR1 MNHNS, CDR2 SASEGT. The V end was cut by 3 bases, the J end by 4 bases, with 8 bases between. For the CDR3, the DNA is TGTGCCAGCAGTGACGCTAGCCCAGATACGCAGTATTTT. Residues: CASSDASPDTQYF.